These T cell receptor beta chains were read from a single sample in a study of CD8+CD57+ T cells in acquired aplastic anemia. MiXCR, run by TCRdb on the reads, gives a single entry per CDR3 protein. Among 200,000 to 250,000 distinct CDR3 sequences, 61% were seen once, and the ten largest hold about 29%. The sample comprised sorted CD4+, CD8+, or CD8+CD57+ T cells (not recorded which) from PBMCs. The origin of the receptors is a human donor in good health. The CDR3 runs from the conserved cysteine through the conserved F or W. The order of the fields is J gene, V gene, CDR3 length, D gene, clone size, CDR3 DNA, CDR3 protein. The D gene is left open where the match is weak. Some rows mark clone size as missing; the rest say once, few, many or name a class of expanded clone.

j_gene: TRBJ2-3
v_gene: TRBV5-1
len: 14
d_gene: -
abundance: -
CDR3nt: TGCGCCAGCAGCTTGTCCTCGGCCACAGATACGCAGTATTTT
CDR3aa: CASSLSSATDTQYF

j_gene: TRBJ1-1
v_gene: TRBV19
len: 14
d_gene: TRBD1
abundance: -
CDR3nt: TGTGCCAGTATTACCCGGGACAGTTACACTGAAGCTTTCTTT
CDR3aa: CASITRDSYTEAFF

j_gene: TRBJ2-3
v_gene: TRBV15
len: 16
d_gene: -
abundance: -
CDR3nt: TGTGCCACCAGCAGAGGGCCGGCCCCGGACAGAGATACGCAGTATTTT
CDR3aa: CATSRGPAPDRDTQYF

j_gene: TRBJ2-2
v_gene: TRBV2
len: 13
d_gene: -
abundance: -
CDR3nt: TGTGCCATCAGGGACCAGGGGGGCGGGGAGCTGTTTTTT
CDR3aa: CAIRDQGGGELFF

j_gene: TRBJ1-5
v_gene: TRBV19
len: 15
d_gene: -
abundance: -
CDR3nt: TGTGCCAGTAGTATCTCGGGGCAGCCCCATCAGCCCCAGCATTTT
CDR3aa: CASSISGQPHQPQHF

j_gene: TRBJ2-7
v_gene: TRBV20-1
len: 14
d_gene: -
abundance: -
CDR3nt: TGCAGTGCTCCGACCTCCCAAATCGGCTACGAGCAGTACTTC
CDR3aa: CSAPTSQIGYEQYF

j_gene: TRBJ2-2
v_gene: TRBV5-1
len: 15
d_gene: TRBD1
abundance: -
CDR3nt: TGCGCCAGCAGCTTGTATTACAGGGGAACCGGGGAGCTGTTTTTT
CDR3aa: CASSLYYRGTGELFF

j_gene: TRBJ2-2
v_gene: TRBV5-1
len: 16
d_gene: -
abundance: -
CDR3nt: TGCGCCAGCAGCATGGCGTGGGACGCCCGGACCGGGGAGCTGTTTTTT
CDR3aa: CASSMAWDARTGELFF

j_gene: TRBJ1-1
v_gene: TRBV6-5
len: 13
d_gene: -
abundance: many
CDR3nt: TGTGCCAGCAGTCGCTTCCAGAACACTGAAGCTTTCTTT
CDR3aa: CASSRFQNTEAFF

j_gene: TRBJ2-1
v_gene: TRBV19
len: 15
d_gene: -
abundance: -
CDR3nt: TGTGCCAGTAGTATGAGCAGCAATGGGCGCGATGAGCAGTTCTTC
CDR3aa: CASSMSSNGRDEQFF

j_gene: TRBJ2-1
v_gene: TRBV5-6
len: 14
d_gene: -
abundance: -
CDR3nt: TGTGCCAGCAGCTTCGGGTTTAGCGACAATGAGCAGTTCTTC
CDR3aa: CASSFGFSDNEQFF

j_gene: TRBJ2-1
v_gene: TRBV7-2
len: 13
d_gene: TRBD2
abundance: -
CDR3nt: TGTGCCAGCAGACTAGCGGGAGCCAATGAGCAGTTCTTC
CDR3aa: CASRLAGANEQFF

j_gene: TRBJ2-1
v_gene: TRBV5-1
len: 15
d_gene: -
abundance: many
CDR3nt: TGCGCCAGCAGGGAGGGGGAGAGCTCCTACAATGAGCAGTTCTTC
CDR3aa: CASREGESSYNEQFF

j_gene: TRBJ2-5
v_gene: TRBV19
len: 13
d_gene: TRBD2
abundance: -
CDR3nt: TGTGCCAGTAGAGCGGGAGGAATGGAGACCCAGTACTTC
CDR3aa: CASRAGGMETQYF

j_gene: TRBJ2-3
v_gene: TRBV10-3
len: 18
d_gene: TRBD2
abundance: -
CDR3nt: TGTGCCATCAGTGAGTCTCCCCTGACTAGCGGGAGCACAGATACGCAGTATTTT
CDR3aa: CAISESPLTSGSTDTQYF

j_gene: TRBJ2-3
v_gene: TRBV4-1
len: 14
d_gene: -
abundance: -
CDR3nt: TGCGCCAGCAGCCAAGAAATCGGTATCGATACGCAGTATTTT
CDR3aa: CASSQEIGIDTQYF

j_gene: TRBJ1-1
v_gene: TRBV19
len: 12
d_gene: -
abundance: -
CDR3nt: TGTGCCAGTAGTATTTTTGGGCTAGAAGCTTTCTTT
CDR3aa: CASSIFGLEAFF

j_gene: TRBJ2-5
v_gene: TRBV19
len: 14
d_gene: -
abundance: once
CDR3nt: TGTGCCAGTAGTATACAGGACGACCAAGAGACCCAGTACTTC
CDR3aa: CASSIQDDQETQYF

j_gene: TRBJ2-7
v_gene: TRBV20-1
len: 14
d_gene: TRBD2
abundance: -
CDR3nt: TGCAGTGCTAGTCGGACTAGCGGATACGAGGTGCAGTACTTC
CDR3aa: CSASRTSGYEVQYF

j_gene: TRBJ2-5
v_gene: TRBV7-6
len: 14
d_gene: -
abundance: many
CDR3nt: TGTGCCAGCAGCTTGGGCACGGGTGTTGAGACCCAGTACTTC
CDR3aa: CASSLGTGVETQYF

j_gene: TRBJ2-7
v_gene: TRBV24-1
len: 16
d_gene: -
abundance: -
CDR3nt: TGTGCCACCAGTGACCGTCATTACACCTACTCCTACGAGCAGTACTTC
CDR3aa: CATSDRHYTYSYEQYF

j_gene: TRBJ2-1
v_gene: TRBV28
len: 15
d_gene: -
abundance: -
CDR3nt: TGTGCCAGCAGACGGGACCGCAGCTCCTACAATGAGCAGTTCTTC
CDR3aa: CASRRDRSSYNEQFF

j_gene: TRBJ2-6
v_gene: TRBV19
len: 18
d_gene: -
abundance: few
CDR3nt: TGTGCCAGTAGTACCCAAGGGACGGACAGCTCTGGGGCCAACGTCCTGACTTTC
CDR3aa: CASSTQGTDSSGANVLTF

j_gene: TRBJ1-6
v_gene: TRBV2
len: 13
d_gene: -
abundance: few
CDR3nt: TGTGCCAGCAGTGGCGGCCAACGTTCACCCCTCCACTTT
CDR3aa: CASSGGQRSPLHF

j_gene: TRBJ2-7
v_gene: TRBV5-5
len: 14
d_gene: -
abundance: once
CDR3nt: TGCGCCAGCAGCTTGGTCGGACAGACCTACGAGCAGTACTTC
CDR3aa: CASSLVGQTYEQYF

j_gene: TRBJ1-1
v_gene: TRBV20-1
len: 11
d_gene: -
abundance: -
CDR3nt: TGCAGTGCTAGGTTGGGCCCTGAAGCTTTCTTT
CDR3aa: CSARLGPEAFF

j_gene: TRBJ1-4
v_gene: TRBV9
len: 15
d_gene: -
abundance: many
CDR3nt: TGTGCCAGCAGCGTAGCCGGGGTTACTAATGAAAAACTGTTTTTT
CDR3aa: CASSVAGVTNEKLFF

j_gene: TRBJ1-6
v_gene: TRBV12-5
len: 15
d_gene: -
abundance: many
CDR3nt: TGTGCTAGTGGTTGGAGGCCGGGGAATAATTCACCCCTCCACTTT
CDR3aa: CASGWRPGNNSPLHF

j_gene: TRBJ1-3
v_gene: TRBV2
len: 13
d_gene: -
abundance: -
CDR3nt: TGTGCCAGCAGTGTACAGGCTGGAAACACCATATATTTT
CDR3aa: CASSVQAGNTIYF

j_gene: TRBJ1-6
v_gene: TRBV9
len: 12
d_gene: -
abundance: -
CDR3nt: TGTGCCAGCAGCCACTCTAATTCACCCCTCCACTTT
CDR3aa: CASSHSNSPLHF

j_gene: TRBJ1-1
v_gene: TRBV7-4
len: 18
d_gene: TRBD1
abundance: once
CDR3nt: TGTGCCAGCAGCTTAGATGACACAGGGACAGTACCCTACACTGAAGCTTTCTTT
CDR3aa: CASSLDDTGTVPYTEAFF

j_gene: TRBJ2-3
v_gene: TRBV7-6
len: 14
d_gene: -
abundance: -
CDR3nt: TGTGCCAGCAGACTCGGGCGGGGAGTAGATACGCAGTATTTT
CDR3aa: CASRLGRGVDTQYF

j_gene: TRBJ1-2
v_gene: TRBV4-2
len: 12
d_gene: -
abundance: many
CDR3nt: TGTGCCAGCAGGGAATCAAACTATGGCTACACCTTC
CDR3aa: CASRESNYGYTF

j_gene: TRBJ2-2
v_gene: TRBV9
len: 13
d_gene: -
abundance: few
CDR3nt: TGTGCCAGCAGGCCGAGGGTATCCGGGGAGCTGTTTTTT
CDR3aa: CASRPRVSGELFF

j_gene: TRBJ1-6
v_gene: TRBV10-3
len: 13
d_gene: TRBD1
abundance: few
CDR3nt: TGTGCCATCAGCGGGGACAGGGCTTTCGCCCTCCACTTT
CDR3aa: CAISGDRAFALHF

j_gene: TRBJ2-1
v_gene: TRBV5-1
len: 16
d_gene: -
abundance: -
CDR3nt: TGCGCCAGCAGCTTGGGCCCTTTCAGTAGGAACAATGAGCAGTTCTTC
CDR3aa: CASSLGPFSRNNEQFF

j_gene: TRBJ2-1
v_gene: TRBV27
len: 13
d_gene: -
abundance: few
CDR3nt: TGTGCCAGCAGTCTTCTCGAGGATAATGAGCAGTTCTTC
CDR3aa: CASSLLEDNEQFF

j_gene: TRBJ2-7
v_gene: TRBV7-9
len: 13
d_gene: -
abundance: -
CDR3nt: TGTGCCAGCAGACAATGGTGGGAAAGCGAGCAGTACTTC
CDR3aa: CASRQWWESEQYF

j_gene: TRBJ2-1
v_gene: TRBV7-6
len: 15
d_gene: TRBD1
abundance: many
CDR3nt: TGTGCCAGCAGCGGAAAAGGGGGCACCTACAATGAGCAGTTCTTC
CDR3aa: CASSGKGGTYNEQFF

j_gene: TRBJ1-6
v_gene: TRBV2
len: 12
d_gene: -
abundance: -
CDR3nt: TGTGCCAGCAGGGGACTGGATTCACCCCTCCACTTT
CDR3aa: CASRGLDSPLHF

j_gene: TRBJ2-1
v_gene: TRBV19
len: 14
d_gene: -
abundance: many
CDR3nt: TGTGCCAGTCTCGGCGGGGGCACCTACAGTGAGCAGTTCTTC
CDR3aa: CASLGGGTYSEQFF

j_gene: TRBJ1-1
v_gene: TRBV24-1
len: 15
d_gene: TRBD1
abundance: -
CDR3nt: TGTGCCACCAGGAACAGGGGGAACGTGAACACTGAAGCTTTCTTT
CDR3aa: CATRNRGNVNTEAFF

j_gene: TRBJ1-3
v_gene: TRBV20-1
len: 12
d_gene: -
abundance: -
CDR3nt: TGCAGTGCTAGAGGGGACGGAAACACCATATATTTT
CDR3aa: CSARGDGNTIYF

j_gene: TRBJ1-3
v_gene: TRBV27
len: 15
d_gene: -
abundance: -
CDR3nt: TGTGCCAGCAGTCCTTGGTTGAGCTCTGGAAACACCATATATTTT
CDR3aa: CASSPWLSSGNTIYF

j_gene: TRBJ1-3
v_gene: TRBV10-3
len: 14
d_gene: -
abundance: few
CDR3nt: TGTGCCATCTCTAGTTCAAGCTCTGGGAACACCATATATTTT
CDR3aa: CAISSSSSGNTIYF

j_gene: TRBJ2-3
v_gene: TRBV19
len: 15
d_gene: -
abundance: -
CDR3nt: TGTGCCAGTAGAAAAACTAGTTCTAGCACAGATACGCAGTATTTT
CDR3aa: CASRKTSSSTDTQYF

j_gene: TRBJ2-3
v_gene: TRBV6-1
len: 15
d_gene: -
abundance: many
CDR3nt: TGTGCCAGCAGTGAAGCGAGCGGAGGGGTGGATACGCAGTATTTT
CDR3aa: CASSEASGGVDTQYF

j_gene: TRBJ1-5
v_gene: TRBV7-9
len: 15
d_gene: TRBD1
abundance: many
CDR3nt: TGTGCCAGCAGCCCCACAGGGGAGTTTGGACAGCCCCAGCATTTT
CDR3aa: CASSPTGEFGQPQHF

j_gene: TRBJ2-3
v_gene: TRBV20-1
len: 15
d_gene: -
abundance: -
CDR3nt: TGCAGTGCTAGAGATTTGGAACAGGGCACAGATACGCAGTATTTT
CDR3aa: CSARDLEQGTDTQYF

j_gene: TRBJ2-5
v_gene: TRBV5-4
len: 15
d_gene: TRBD1
abundance: -
CDR3nt: TGTGCCAGCACCCGAGGGGTAGGGGGCGGAGAGACCCAGTACTTC
CDR3aa: CASTRGVGGGETQYF

j_gene: TRBJ2-1
v_gene: TRBV5-8
len: 17
d_gene: TRBD2
abundance: -
CDR3nt: TGTGCCAGCAGCTTATTTCTAGCGGGAAGCTCCTACAATGAGCAGTTCTTC
CDR3aa: CASSLFLAGSSYNEQFF

j_gene: TRBJ2-7
v_gene: TRBV20-1
len: 11
d_gene: -
abundance: -
CDR3nt: TGCAGTGCTAGAGGTCGATACGAGCAGTACTTC
CDR3aa: CSARGRYEQYF

j_gene: TRBJ2-7
v_gene: TRBV29-1
len: 13
d_gene: -
abundance: many
CDR3nt: TGCAGCGCTACCGAACCCACATCCTACGAGCAGTACTTC
CDR3aa: CSATEPTSYEQYF

j_gene: TRBJ2-5
v_gene: TRBV10-3
len: 11
d_gene: -
abundance: -
CDR3nt: TGTGCCATCAGTGACGGGGAGACCCAGTACTTC
CDR3aa: CAISDGETQYF

j_gene: TRBJ1-2
v_gene: TRBV7-9
len: 12
d_gene: -
abundance: -
CDR3nt: TGTGCCAGCAGCCCCTCCCGCTATGGCTACACCTTC
CDR3aa: CASSPSRYGYTF

j_gene: TRBJ2-5
v_gene: TRBV7-2
len: 17
d_gene: -
abundance: -
CDR3nt: TGTGCCAGCAGCTTAAACGGGCCGGCCGGGGGCAGGGAGGCCCAGTACTTC
CDR3aa: CASSLNGPAGGREAQYF

j_gene: TRBJ2-7
v_gene: TRBV6-2/TRBV6-3
len: 14
d_gene: -
abundance: many
CDR3nt: TGTGCCAGCAGTTATTCCGGGGGAAACTACGAGCAGTACTTC
CDR3aa: CASSYSGGNYEQYF

j_gene: TRBJ2-2
v_gene: TRBV7-9
len: 17
d_gene: TRBD2
abundance: -
CDR3nt: TGCGCCAGCAGCTGGCCCAGACTAGCCTCGAACACCGGGGAGCTGTTTTTT
CDR3aa: CASSWPRLASNTGELFF

j_gene: TRBJ1-2
v_gene: TRBV7-8
len: 15
d_gene: -
abundance: -
CDR3nt: TGTGCCAGCGGACAAGGGGGAGTTAAGACTGGGGGCTACACCTTC
CDR3aa: CASGQGGVKTGGYTF

j_gene: TRBJ2-7
v_gene: TRBV27
len: 15
d_gene: TRBD2
abundance: many
CDR3nt: TGTGCCAGCAGTTCCCCCGGCGGGAGTAGGTACGAGCAGTACTTC
CDR3aa: CASSSPGGSRYEQYF